The sample holds one count of the clone carrying this T cell receptor beta chain. Its target is not known. This entry belongs to a study of cytomegalovirus exposure and HLA in healthy donors. Trimming cost V 0 bases and J 5 bases; bases outside gene matches: 6. The germline CDR1 and CDR2 sequences are ENHRY and SYGVKD. The CDR3 runs 15 residues. Notes on the study in general: The authors judged a highly shared variant cluster likely a sequencing artifact.

PCR amplification relied on 60 Vbeta primers (plus 13 Jbeta primers). TCRdb's table, derived via immunoSEQ multiplex PCR, lists solely in-frame clones and lacks some. The sample holds fewer than 250,000 clones, 77% seen once. Input material: PBMCs. This sequence originates from a young woman in good health and CMV-seropositive. The chain uses TRBV10-3 and TRBJ1-1; 7 positions agree with TRBD1. CDR3 loop: CAISESGRGNTEAFF. In DNA form, the CDR3 reads TGTGCCATCAGTGAGTCAGGCAGGGGGAATACTGAAGCTTTCTTT.